This TCR beta chain derives from a study of tumor and adjacent non-tumor tissue in lung cancer. This clonotype was detected once. Its antigen is as yet unknown. Findings and limits, study-wide: Shorter survival was associated with higher TCR diversity in tumors.

TCRbeta libraries were built with three rounds of nested PCR, modified from ARM-PCR. Each CDR3 protein is one row after TCRdb ran MiXCR on the multiplex PCR reads. The table lists roughly 120,000 distinct CDR3 sequences, nearly 85% of them singletons. The template was RNA from unsorted bulk tissue. Donors were chemotherapy-naive, newly diagnosed lung cancer surgical patients in China, August–November 2014. The sequenced sample was lung tumor tissue. This receptor was taken from a man in his 70s with non-small cell lung cancer.

CDR3 DNA sequence: TGCGCCAGCGGGGGATTTCGGGACCCCGGCGGTACGCAGTATTTT. Its protein product is CASGGFRDPGGTQYF. The genes are TRBV4-1 and TRBJ2-3, with D perhaps matching TRBD1 or TRBD2 (5 bases each). V was cut by 8 bases and J by 8 bases, with 23 bases left in between. Germline V lookup: CDR1 MGHRA, CDR2 YSYEKL. CDR3 length: 15 residues.